Presented here are 25 T cell receptor beta chains from one specimen sequenced in a study of control samples from healthy donors and cancer patients. Only in-frame clones appear in the TCRdb table, and some are missing; sequencing was by immunoSEQ multiplex PCR. Of fewer than 95,000 clones in the sample, 91% are singletons; the top ten hold around a sixth. Specimen: blood. The receptor set was obtained from a man younger than 45 in good health.

This chain links TRBV11-1 with TRBJ1-2, with 12 bases aligning to TRBD1. The trim removed 4 bases at V and 7 bases at J, leaving 7 bases unmatched. The CDR3 length is 15 residues. Germline CDR1 and CDR2: SGHAT and FQDESV (reference sequence). The CDR3 sequence is CASSWPGTGGLGYTF. In nucleotides, the CDR3 is TGTGCCAGCAGCTGGCCTGGGACAGGGGGCCTTGGCTACACCTTC.

This clone occurred once. This CDR3 reads CASSQLRSGGANYGYTF. For the CDR3, the DNA is TGTGCCAGCAGCCAACTGCGGTCAGGGGGCGCAAACTATGGCTACACCTTC. The chain uses TRBV3-1 (or the pseudogene TRBV3-2) and TRBJ1-2, with TRBD1 matching over 8 bases. The CDR3 covers 17 residues. CDR1 is LGHDT, CDR2 YNNKEL, per germline (reference sequence). V lost 2 bases and J lost 2; bases outside the gene matches: 10.

The chain employs TRBV27 and TRBJ2-5; tentatively, D is TRBD2 (6 bases). The V and J ends lost 3 bases and 6 bases respectively, with 17 bases between them. Germline V gives CDR1 MNHEY, CDR2 SMNVEV (reference sequence). There are 15 residues in the CDR3. CDR3 sequence: CASSFTDGGVKTQYF. The CDR3 bases are TGTGCCAGCAGTTTTACAGATGGAGGGGTAAAGACCCAGTACTTC.

The chain has TRBV12-5 and TRBJ2-3; D possibly corresponds to TRBD2 (6 bases). Germline assignment: CDR1 LGHNT and CDR2 FRNRAP. The CDR3 is 15 residues long. Between the trimmed V and J ends, which lost 6 bases and 1 base, there was a span of 14 bases. In DNA form, the CDR3 reads TGTGCTAGTGGCACCGGGACTTTTCGCACAGATACGCAGTATTTT. As protein: CASGTGTFRTDTQYF.

The gene calls are TRBV11-3 and TRBJ2-5; D call uncertain. Germline-derived CDR1 and CDR2 are SGHNT and YENEEA. CDR3 length: 13 amino acids. V was cut by 3 bases and J by 6 bases, with 11 bases left in between. This CDR3 reads CASSFGPGKTQYF. The DNA of the CDR3 is TGTGCCAGCAGCTTTGGGCCTGGGAAGACCCAGTACTTC.

For the CDR3, the DNA is TGTGCCAGTAGTACCGCCCCGGATCGCGAGCAGTACTTC. This translates into CASSTAPDREQYF. The chain uses TRBV19 and TRBJ2-7; no clear D gene. The CDR3 covers 13 residues. Per germline, CDR1 LNHDA and CDR2 SQIVND (reference sequence). V lost 4 bases, J lost 6 bases, and 13 bases lay in between.

This chain links TRBV4-2 with TRBJ1-1; TRBD1 agrees at 7 bases. With 4 bases clipped from V and 7 bases from J, the junction kept 9 bases outside the gene matches. CDR1 LGHNA and CDR2 YNFKEQ come from the germline V gene. This CDR3 is 14 amino acids long. This chain's CDR3 is CASSLGQAPHEAFF. CDR3 DNA: TGTGCCAGCAGCCTCGGACAGGCACCACATGAAGCTTTCTTT.

The V call is TRBV11-3, the J call TRBJ2-3, with 8 positions matching TRBD1. This CDR3 has 15 amino acids. Trimming took 5 bases from V and 0 from J; bases not matched to a gene: 4. The germline V gene encodes CDR1 SGHNT and CDR2 YENEEA. DNA of the CDR3: TGTGCCAGCAGCCCCAGACAGGGGAGCACAGATACGCAGTATTTT. It codes for CASSPRQGSTDTQYF.

The genes are TRBV7-9 and TRBJ2-3; D is uncertain. The CDR3 length is 13 residues. Germline CDR1 reads SEHNR; CDR2 reads FQNEAQ (reference sequence). Trimming removed 4 bases at V and 2 bases at J, with 7 bases between. The CDR3, as DNA: TGTGCCAGCAGCTACCTTGTCACAGATACGCAGTATTTT. It specifies CASSYLVTDTQYF.

The rearrangement uses TRBV6-1 and TRBJ2-2; D is undetermined. The CDR3 covers 14 residues. The germline V gene has CDR1 MNHNS and CDR2 SASEGT. Trimming removed 2 bases at V and 2 bases at J, with 6 bases between. In DNA form, the CDR3 reads TGTGCCAGCAGTGAAAGCCAAAACACCGGGGAGCTGTTTTTT. Protein sequence: CASSESQNTGELFF.

This rearrangement joins TRBV3-1 (or the pseudogene TRBV3-2) to TRBJ1-1, with D possibly TRBD1 on 6 matching bases. The CDR3 spans 14 residues. With 3 bases removed from V and 6 bases from J, the gap between germline ends came to 14 bases. Germline CDR1 reads LGHDT; CDR2 reads YNNKEL (reference sequence). The CDR3: CASSQTQGGPEAFF. In DNA form, the CDR3 reads TGTGCCAGCAGCCAGACACAGGGAGGTCCTGAAGCTTTCTTT.

The V call is TRBV2, the J call TRBJ2-7; no definite D call. Per germline, CDR1 SNHLY and CDR2 FYNNEI. This CDR3 contains 14 residues. V was clipped by 5 bases and J by 0 bases, with 11 bases between them. Here the CDR3 DNA reads TGTGCCAGCAGTTTGCAGGTATCCTCCTACGAGCAGTACTTC. Protein: CASSLQVSSYEQYF.

The chain employs TRBV4-2 and TRBJ2-3; 7 bases align to TRBD2. The CDR3 has 15 amino acids. V trimming: 3 bases; J trimming: 2 bases; junction bases outside the gene matches: 5. Germline values: CDR1 LGHNA, CDR2 YNFKEQ. CDR3 amino acids: CASSHSGSFTDTQYF. CDR3 DNA: TGTGCCAGCAGCCATAGCGGGTCATTCACAGATACGCAGTATTTT.

This clone was seen more than once but under ten times. The J gene is TRBJ2-1, the V gene TRBV4-1, with 14 bases fitting TRBD2. Germline V CDR1 and CDR2: MGHRA, YSYEKL. CDR3 size: 18 residues. V trimming: 4 bases; J trimming: 0 bases; junction bases outside the gene matches: 5. The CDR3 is CASSPGLAGVLSYNEQFF. The CDR3 nucleotides are TGCGCCAGCAGCCCGGGACTAGCGGGAGTTCTCTCCTACAATGAGCAGTTCTTC.

The chain joins TRBV15 to TRBJ1-2; weak D call: TRBD1 (6 bases). The CDR3 consists of 15 residues. Germline V gene sequence: CDR1 LNHNV, CDR2 YYDKDF (reference sequence). V was trimmed by 6 bases and J by 0 bases, leaving 14 bases between them. In nucleotides, the CDR3 is TGTGCCACCAGGGGACAACACGATACTAACTATGGCTACACCTTC. It specifies CATRGQHDTNYGYTF.

The chain carries TRBV4-1 and TRBJ2-2, with D uncertain. V was pared by 1 base and J by 1 base, with 7 bases between. This CDR3 spans 15 amino acids. Germline CDR1 MGHRA, CDR2 YSYEKL. The CDR3 DNA sequence: TGCGCCAGCAGCCAAGGACTTTTGAACACCGGGGAGCTGTTTTTT. It codes for CASSQGLLNTGELFF.

The V gene is TRBV23-1, the J gene TRBJ2-7; D tentatively reads TRBD1 or TRBD2 (5 bases each). TRBV23-1 is an ORF, with its function uncertain. CDR3 length: 15 amino acids. Trimming pared 8 bases from V and 5 bases from J, leaving 22 bases between. The CDR3: CASAPRGGQDHEQYF. CDR3 nucleotide sequence: TGCGCCAGCGCGCCGAGGGGCGGCCAAGACCACGAGCAGTACTTC.

The chain has TRBV6-2 or TRBV6-3 and TRBJ2-5, with D possibly matching TRBD2 (6 bases). Trimming cost V 6 bases and J 5 bases, with 16 bases left between them. Germline V gene lookup returns CDR1 MNHEY and CDR2 SVGEGT. The CDR3 runs to 14 residues. In nucleotides, the CDR3 is TGTGCCAGCAGCCGCAACTGGGGGAGGGAGACCCAGTACTTC. This translates into CASSRNWGRETQYF.

The chain has TRBV5-1 and TRBJ2-4; the match to TRBD2 covers 15 bases. This CDR3 has 19 residues. The germline V gene has CDR1 SGHRS and CDR2 YFSETQ. Germline trimming cut 4 bases from V and 1 base from J; bases unmatched to any gene: 9. For the CDR3, the DNA is TGCGCCAGCAGCCCCGGGACTAGCGGGGGGATTCCCGCCAAAAACATTCAGTACTTC. Its protein product is CASSPGTSGGIPAKNIQYF. The variable domain in full, with the rest retrieved from reference TRBV5-1 and TRBJ2-4, is KAGVTQTPRYLIKTRGQQVTLSCSPISGHRSVSWYQQTPGQGLQFLFEYFSETQRNKGNFPGRFSGRQFSNSRSEMNVSTLELGDSALYLCASSPGTSGGIPAKNIQYFGAGTRLSVL.

This chain links TRBV6-2 or TRBV6-3 with TRBJ2-3, with 11 bases aligning to TRBD2. The CDR3 extends over 16 amino acids. The germline V gene encodes CDR1 MNHEY and CDR2 SVGEGT. The V gene end was trimmed by 6 bases and the J gene end by 7 bases; junction bases not matched to a gene: 12. Here the CDR3 DNA reads TGTGCCAGCAGCAGACCCGGGACTAGCGGTCAGAATACGCAGTATTTT. Protein: CASSRPGTSGQNTQYF.

V usage is TRBV19 and J usage is TRBJ2-5; D is perhaps TRBD1 (5 bases). V lost 5 bases, J lost 3 bases, and 13 bases lay in between. Germline V gene data show CDR1 as LNHDA and CDR2 as SQIVND (reference sequence). The CDR3 runs to 14 residues. In DNA form, the CDR3 reads TGTGCCAGTAGTCCTCCAGGGCTCGAAGAGACCCAGTACTTC. Its protein is CASSPPGLEETQYF.

The chain is built from TRBV30 and TRBJ2-1; D not certain. Deletions cut 4 bases from V and 7 bases from J, with 14 bases between. This CDR3 is 13 amino acids long. Germline CDR1 GTSNPN, CDR2 SVGIG (reference sequence). CDR3 bases: TGTGCCTGGAAGGGTAGGGTAAGGAATGAGCAGTTCTTC. Residues: CAWKGRVRNEQFF.

The gene calls are TRBV19 and TRBJ1-1; TRBD1 matches 9 bases. V shed 4 bases and J 2 bases; nucleotides not matched to a gene: 5. This CDR3 is built from 15 residues. Germline CDR1 LNHDA, CDR2 SQIVND (reference sequence). CDR3 DNA sequence: TGTGCCAGTAGTACCTCGGGACAGGGAAACACTGAAGCTTTCTTT. Its protein is CASSTSGQGNTEAFF.

This clone has just one count. This rearrangement joins TRBV27 to TRBJ2-7, with 10 bases matching TRBD1. Germline V CDR1 and CDR2: MNHEY, SMNVEV (reference sequence). The V and J ends lost 4 bases and 2 bases, in that order; junction bases with no gene match: 17. This CDR3 has 19 residues. CDR3 DNA sequence: TGTGCCAGCAGTTCGGGCCTGGGACAGGGGCGAAAAATTACCTACGAGCAGTACTTC. It codes for CASSSGLGQGRKITYEQYF.

The chain employs TRBV28 and TRBJ1-1; no reliable D call. The CDR3 spans 13 residues. Germline V CDR1 and CDR2: MDHEN, SYDVKM. Trimming removed 4 bases at V and 4 bases at J, with 10 bases between. The CDR3 region is CASSSTAGTEAFF. As DNA, the CDR3 is TGTGCCAGCAGTTCCACAGCGGGCACTGAAGCTTTCTTT.